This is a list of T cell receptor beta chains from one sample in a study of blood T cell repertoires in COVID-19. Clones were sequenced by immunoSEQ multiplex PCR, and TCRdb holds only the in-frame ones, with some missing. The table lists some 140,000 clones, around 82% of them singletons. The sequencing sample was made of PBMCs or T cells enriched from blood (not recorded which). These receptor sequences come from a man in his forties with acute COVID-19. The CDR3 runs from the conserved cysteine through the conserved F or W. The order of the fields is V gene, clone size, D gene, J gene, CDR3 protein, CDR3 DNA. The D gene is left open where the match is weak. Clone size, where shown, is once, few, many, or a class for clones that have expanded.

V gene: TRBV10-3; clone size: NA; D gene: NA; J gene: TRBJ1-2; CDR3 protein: CAISAQLMGYTF; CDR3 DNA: TGTGCCATCAGTGCACAGTTAATGGGCTACACCTTC
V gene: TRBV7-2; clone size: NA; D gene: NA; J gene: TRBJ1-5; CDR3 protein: CASSKSRGQPQHF; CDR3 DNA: TGTGCCAGCAGCAAGAGCAGGGGTCAGCCCCAGCATTTT
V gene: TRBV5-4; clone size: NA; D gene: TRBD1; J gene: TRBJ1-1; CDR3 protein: CASSLKDRSGPEAFF; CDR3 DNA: TGTGCCAGCAGCTTGAAGGACAGGAGTGGGCCTGAAGCTTTCTTT
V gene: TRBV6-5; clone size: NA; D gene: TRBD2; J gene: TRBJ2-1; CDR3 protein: CASSPTSGEYNEQFF; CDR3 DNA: TGTGCCAGCAGTCCGACTAGCGGGGAATACAATGAGCAGTTCTTC
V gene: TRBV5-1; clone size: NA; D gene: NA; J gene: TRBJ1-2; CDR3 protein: CASSFLGEEAYGYTF; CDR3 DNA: TGCGCCAGCAGCTTTCTAGGTGAGGAGGCCTATGGCTACACCTTC
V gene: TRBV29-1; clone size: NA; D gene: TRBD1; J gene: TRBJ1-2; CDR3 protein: CSVSPDRGRNGYTF; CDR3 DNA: TGCAGCGTCTCACCTGACAGGGGGCGTAATGGCTACACCTTC
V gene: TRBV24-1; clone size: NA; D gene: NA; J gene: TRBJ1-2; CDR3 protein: CATSDFDSSYGYTF; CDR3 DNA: TGTGCCACCAGTGATTTTGACTCTAGCTATGGCTACACCTTC
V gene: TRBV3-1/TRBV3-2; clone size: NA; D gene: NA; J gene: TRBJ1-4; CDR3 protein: CASSQSYLNEKLFF; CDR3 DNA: TGTGCCAGCAGCCAATCTTATCTTAATGAAAAACTGTTTTTT
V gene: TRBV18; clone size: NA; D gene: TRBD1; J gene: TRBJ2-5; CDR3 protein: CASSPAGTGGRETQYF; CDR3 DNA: TGTGCCAGCTCACCAGCCGGGACAGGGGGAAGGGAGACCCAGTACTTC
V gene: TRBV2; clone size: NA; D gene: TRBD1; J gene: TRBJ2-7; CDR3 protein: CASRVDRVLNEQYF; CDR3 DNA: TGTGCCAGCAGGGTGGACAGGGTTCTGAACGAGCAGTACTTC
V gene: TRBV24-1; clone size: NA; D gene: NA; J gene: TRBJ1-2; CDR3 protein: CATSAPERGSQGYTF; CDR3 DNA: TGTGCCACCAGTGCTCCCGAAAGGGGCTCTCAGGGCTACACCTTC
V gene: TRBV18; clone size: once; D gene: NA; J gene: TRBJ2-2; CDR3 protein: CASSPGAGELFF; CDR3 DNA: TGTGCCAGCTCACCGGGCGCCGGGGAGCTGTTTTTT
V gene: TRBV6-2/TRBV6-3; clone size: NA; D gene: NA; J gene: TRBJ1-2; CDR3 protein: CASSPDSNYGYTF; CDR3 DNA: TGTGCCAGCAGTCCGGACAGTAACTATGGCTACACCTTC
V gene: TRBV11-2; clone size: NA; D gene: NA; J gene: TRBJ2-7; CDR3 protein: CASSLEGPGYEQYF; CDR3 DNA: TGTGCCAGCAGCTTAGAGGGTCCAGGGTACGAGCAGTACTTC
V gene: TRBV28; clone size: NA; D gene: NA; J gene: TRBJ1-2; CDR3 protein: CASSGHFNPYGYTF; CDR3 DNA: TGTGCCAGCAGCGGACACTTTAACCCCTATGGCTACACCTTC
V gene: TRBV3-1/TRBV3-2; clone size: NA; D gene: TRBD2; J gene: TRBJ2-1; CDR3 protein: CASSRPRGGEYNEQFF; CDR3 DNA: TGTGCCAGCAGCCGCCCCCGGGGGGGGGAATACAATGAGCAGTTCTTC
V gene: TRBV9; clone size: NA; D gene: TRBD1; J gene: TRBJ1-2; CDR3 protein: CASSAVGQTHNGYTF; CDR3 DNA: TGTGCCAGCAGCGCGGTGGGACAGACTCATAATGGCTACACCTTC
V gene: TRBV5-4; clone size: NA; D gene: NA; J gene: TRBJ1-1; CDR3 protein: CASSRWGEMNTEAFF; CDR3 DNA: TGTGCCAGCAGTAGATGGGGAGAGATGAACACTGAAGCTTTCTTT
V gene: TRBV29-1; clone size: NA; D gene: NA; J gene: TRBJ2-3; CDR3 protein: CSVRRTASTDTQYF; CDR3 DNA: TGCAGCGTCAGGAGGACAGCTAGCACAGATACGCAGTATTTT
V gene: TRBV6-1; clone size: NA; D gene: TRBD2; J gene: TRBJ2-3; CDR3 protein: CASSDLTSGPSTDTQYF; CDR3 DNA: TGTGCCAGCAGTGACCTCACTAGCGGCCCTAGCACAGATACGCAGTATTTT
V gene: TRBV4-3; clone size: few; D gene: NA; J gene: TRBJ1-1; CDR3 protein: CASSPLGVNTEAFF; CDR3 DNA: TGCGCCAGCAGCCCGCTAGGGGTGAACACTGAAGCTTTCTTT
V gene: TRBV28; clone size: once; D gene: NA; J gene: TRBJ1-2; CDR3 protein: CASRQGLNYGYTF; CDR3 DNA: TGTGCCAGCAGGCAGGGATTAAACTATGGCTACACCTTC
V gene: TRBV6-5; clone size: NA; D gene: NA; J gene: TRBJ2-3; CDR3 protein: CASRRDSFFTDTQYF; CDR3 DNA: TGTGCCAGCAGACGAGACAGTTTCTTCACAGATACGCAGTATTTT
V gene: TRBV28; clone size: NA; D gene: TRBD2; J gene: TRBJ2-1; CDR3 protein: CASRGTSGITTYNEQFF; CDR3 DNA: TGTGCCAGCAGAGGGACTAGCGGTATTACCACCTACAATGAGCAGTTCTTC
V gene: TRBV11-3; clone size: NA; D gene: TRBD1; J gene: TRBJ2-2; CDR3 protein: CASSPGQGGTGELFF; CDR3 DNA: TGTGCCAGCAGCCCGGGACAGGGGGGCACCGGGGAGCTGTTTTTT
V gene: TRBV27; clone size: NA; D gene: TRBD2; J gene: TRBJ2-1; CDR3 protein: CASSLLREGFPYNEQFF; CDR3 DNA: TGTGCCAGCAGTTTGTTGCGGGAGGGCTTCCCCTACAATGAGCAGTTCTTC
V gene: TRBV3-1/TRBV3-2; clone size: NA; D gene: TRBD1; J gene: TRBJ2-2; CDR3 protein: CASSGWDRGTGELFF; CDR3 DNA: TGTGCCAGCAGCGGTTGGGACAGGGGGACCGGGGAGCTGTTTTTT
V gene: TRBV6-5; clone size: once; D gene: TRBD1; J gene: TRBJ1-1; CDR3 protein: CASSLGQGERAFF; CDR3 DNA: TGTGCCAGCAGTTTGGGACAGGGGGAAAGAGCTTTCTTT
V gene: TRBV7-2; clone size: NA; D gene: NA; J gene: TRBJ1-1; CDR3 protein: CASSLVRGFAFF; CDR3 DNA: TGTGCCAGCAGCTTAGTAAGGGGGTTCGCTTTCTTT
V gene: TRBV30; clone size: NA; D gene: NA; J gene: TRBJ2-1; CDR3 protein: CAWSDHSSYYNEQFF; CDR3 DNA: TGTGCCTGGAGTGACCATTCTTCCTACTACAATGAGCAGTTCTTC
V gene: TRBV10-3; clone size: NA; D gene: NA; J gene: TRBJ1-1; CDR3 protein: CAISEDRLNTEAFF; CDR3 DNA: TGTGCCATCAGTGAAGACAGATTGAACACTGAAGCTTTCTTT
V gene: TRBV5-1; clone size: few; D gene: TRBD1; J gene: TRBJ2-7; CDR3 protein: CASSGSGGFYEQYF; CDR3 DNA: TGCGCCAGCAGTGGCTCAGGGGGCTTCTACGAGCAGTACTTC
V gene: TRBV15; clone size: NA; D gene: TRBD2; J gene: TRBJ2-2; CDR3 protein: CTTSAREDGELFF; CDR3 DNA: TGTACCACCAGCGCGCGGGAGGACGGGGAGCTGTTTTTT
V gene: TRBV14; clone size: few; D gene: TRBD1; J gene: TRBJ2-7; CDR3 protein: CASSLSGQGFFEQYF; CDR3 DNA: TGTGCCAGCAGCCTCTCCGGACAGGGGTTTTTCGAGCAGTACTTC
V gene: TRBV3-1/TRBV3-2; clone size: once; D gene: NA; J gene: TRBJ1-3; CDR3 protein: CASTPTVPGNTIYF; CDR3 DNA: TGTGCCAGCACCCCGACAGTCCCTGGAAACACCATATATTTT
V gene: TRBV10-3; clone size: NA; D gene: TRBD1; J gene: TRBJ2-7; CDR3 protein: CAIRAGTGDPGGSYEQYF; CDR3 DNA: TGTGCCATCAGGGCCGGGACAGGGGATCCCGGGGGTTCCTACGAGCAGTACTTC
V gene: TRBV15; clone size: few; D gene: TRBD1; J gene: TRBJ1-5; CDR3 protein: CATSNEDSPTGGNQPQHF; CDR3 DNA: TGTGCCACCAGCAACGAGGATTCCCCGACAGGGGGCAATCAGCCCCAGCATTTT
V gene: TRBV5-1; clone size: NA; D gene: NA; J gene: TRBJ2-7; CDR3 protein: CASSLKTRDTYSYEQYF; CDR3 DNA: TGCGCCAGCAGCCTAAAAACCCGGGACACATACTCCTACGAGCAGTACTTC
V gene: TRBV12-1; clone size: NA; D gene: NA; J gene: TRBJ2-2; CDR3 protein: CASSSVSGRDTGELFF; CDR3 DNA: TGTGCCAGCAGCTCGGTTAGCGGGAGGGACACCGGGGAGCTGTTTTTT
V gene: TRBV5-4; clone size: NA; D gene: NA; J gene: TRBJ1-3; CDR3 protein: CASSFFWGEPGIGNTIYF; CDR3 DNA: TGTGCCAGCAGCTTTTTTTGGGGGGAGCCAGGAATTGGAAACACCATATATTTT